One and the same sample provided the 5 T cell receptor beta chains below, sequenced in a study of CD8 T cells in Susac syndrome. The RNA input was about 0.5 to 1 ug, and it was reverse transcribed with random hexamers. TCRdb reanalysed the immunoSEQ multiplex PCR reads using MiXCR and keeps one entry per CDR3 protein. The sample records hundreds of thousands of distinct CDR3 sequences, approximately 85% being singletons. Sequencing was carried out using CD8+ T cells from PBMCs. The receptors stem from a human donor with multiple sclerosis.

This chain links TRBV6-5 with TRBJ2-3; tentative D call: TRBD2 (6 bases). Germline V gene sequence: CDR1 MNHEY, CDR2 SVGAGI. The CDR3 runs 15 residues. V shed 4 bases and J shed 1 base, with 12 bases lying between them. CDR3 loop: CASSFRDSRTDTQYF. The CDR3 region has the DNA TGTGCCAGCAGTTTCCGGGACTCTCGCACAGATACGCAGTATTTT.

V usage is TRBV11-3 and J usage is TRBJ2-6, with a possible D match to TRBD1 (5 bases). V dropped 8 bases and J dropped 0 bases, with 14 bases sitting between them. CDR3 length: 16 amino acids. Per the germline V gene, CDR1 is SGHNT and CDR2 is YENEEA. The CDR3 sequence is CASSTPGISGANVLTF. The DNA for the CDR3 is TGTGCCAGCTCGACCCCAGGGATCTCTGGGGCCAACGTCCTGACTTTC.

The chain joins TRBV15 to TRBJ2-1, with D tentatively TRBD1 (5 bases). CDR1 and CDR2 from the germline V gene are LNHNV and YYDKDF (reference sequence). CDR3 size: 14 residues. Trimming left V 1 base short and J 7 bases short, with 11 bases between. The CDR3, as DNA: TGTGCCACCAGCAGAGTGACAGCGCTGAATGAGCAGTTCTTC. Residues: CATSRVTALNEQFF.

This clonotype came up once. V is TRBV6-5 and J is TRBJ2-1; a possible D gene is TRBD1 (7 bases). The CDR3 length is 13 residues. V was clipped by 2 bases and J by 9 bases, with 11 bases between them. Germline CDR1 MNHEY, CDR2 SVGAGI. DNA for the CDR3: TGTGCCAGCAGTTACCCAGGGGGGATTGAGCAGTTCTTC. It translates to CASSYPGGIEQFF.

The V call is TRBV18, the J call TRBJ1-6; 7 bases are a match to TRBD1. Trimming at V came to 3 bases and at J to 7 bases, leaving 9 bases not matched to a gene. The CDR3 has 16 residues. Germline-derived CDR1 and CDR2 are KGHSH and LQKENI. CDR3 in DNA: TGTGCCAGCTCACCGTCGCGACAGGGCAAGAATTCACCCCTCCACTTT. Amino acid sequence: CASSPSRQGKNSPLHF.